One sample yielded the 14 T cell receptor beta chains listed below, sequenced in a study of T cell changes during pregnancy in multiple sclerosis. Measured with immunoSEQ multiplex PCR; TCRdb has only the in-frame clones, and not every one. The top ten clones hold roughly 1.5% of a sample with fewer than 70,000 clones, approximately 91% of them seen once. The source material was peripheral blood, sampled in the third trimester of pregnancy. These TCRs come from a female donor with multiple sclerosis, enrolled in a pregnancy study.

This clone has only a few counts. The sample contains more than one DNA sequence encoding this CDR3. The chain carries TRBV4-1 and TRBJ2-6, with TRBD1 matching over 10 bases. CDR3 size: 18 residues. The junction had 8 bases not matched to a gene; V was cut back by 6 bases and J by 0 bases. CDR1 and CDR2 from the germline V gene are MGHRA and YSYEKL. The CDR3 DNA is TGCGCCAGCAGTCTCCGGGACAGGGGACTCTCTGGGGCCAACGTCCTGACTTTC. Residues: CASSLRDRGLSGANVLTF.

This chain connects TRBV7-2 to TRBJ1-2; 9 positions match TRBD1. CDR3 length: 15 amino acids. V was pared by 3 bases and J by 7 bases, with 9 bases of the junction left unmatched. Looked up from germline, CDR1 is SGHTA and CDR2 is FQGNSA. The CDR3 loop is CASSFLRTGVRGYTF. Written as DNA, the CDR3 is TGTGCCAGCAGCTTCCTCCGGACAGGGGTTCGTGGCTACACCTTC. Full variable domain (remainder filled in from reference TRBV7-2 and TRBJ1-2): GAGVSQSPSNKVTEKGKDVELRCDPISGHTALYWYRQSLGQGLEFLIYFQGNSAPDKSGLPSDRFSAERTGGSVSTLTIQRTQQEDSAVYLCASSFLRTGVRGYTFGSGTRLTVV.

This chain links TRBV4-3 with TRBJ1-6; D remains unclear. Trimming left V 0 bases short and J 0 bases short, with 9 bases between. Germline values: CDR1 LGHNA, CDR2 YSLEER. CDR3 length: 17 amino acids. The CDR3 protein is CASSQDYVGSYNSPLHF. The DNA of the CDR3 is TGCGCCAGCAGCCAAGATTACGTCGGCTCCTATAATTCACCCCTCCACTTT.

In its sample, this clone was seen a few times. The chain combines TRBV29-1 with TRBJ1-1; weak D call: TRBD1 (5 bases). The CDR3 consists of 13 residues. Trimming stripped 6 bases from V and 0 bases from J, with 11 bases between. Germline V CDR1 and CDR2: SQVTM, ANQGSEA. The CDR3 spells CSVDDSMNTEAFF. CDR3 nucleotides: TGCAGCGTCGATGACAGCATGAACACTGAAGCTTTCTTT. Full variable domain (remainder filled in from reference TRBV29-1 and TRBJ1-1): SAVISQKPSRDICQRGTSLTIQCQVDSQVTMMFWYRQQPGQSLTLIATANQGSEATYESGFVIDKFPISRPNLTFSTLTVSNMSPEDSSIYLCSVDDSMNTEAFFGQGTRLTVV.

The chain joins TRBV10-3 to TRBJ2-7; 8 bases are a match to TRBD1. CDR1 is ENHRY and CDR2 is SYGVKD in the germline V gene. This CDR3 is 17 amino acids long. V trimming: 2 bases; J trimming: 0 bases; junction bases outside the gene matches: 9. Here the CDR3 reads CAISEIRGQGSSYEQYF. CDR3 sequence (DNA): TGTGCCATCAGTGAGATTAGAGGACAGGGCTCCTCCTACGAGCAGTACTTC.

The V call is TRBV11-3, the J call TRBJ1-5, with TRBD1 identical over 10 bases. The J segment lost 0 bases and the V segment lost 10 bases, leaving 9 bases of the junction unmatched. The CDR3 contains 16 residues. The germline gives CDR1 SGHNT, CDR2 YENEEA. The CDR3 protein is CATPGTGDNSNQPQHF. The CDR3 DNA follows: TGTGCCACACCCGGGACAGGGGACAATAGCAATCAGCCCCAGCATTTT. The full variable domain, in which reference TRBV11-3 and TRBJ1-5 provide the parts outside the CDR3, is EAGVVQSPRYKIIEKKQPVAFWCNPISGHNTLYWYLQNLGQGPELLIRYENEEAVDDSQLPKDRFSAERLKGVDSTLKIQPAELGDSAVYLCATPGTGDNSNQPQHFGDGTRLSIL.

This clone was observed a handful of times. V is TRBV5-6 and J is TRBJ1-3; D perhaps matches TRBD1 (6 bases). Germline CDR1 SGHDT, CDR2 YYEEEE. Trimming pared 4 bases from V and 4 bases from J, leaving 15 bases between. The CDR3 length is 15 residues. The DNA of the CDR3 is TGTGCCAGCAGCCTTGGGGGCCAGGGCGGAAACACCATATATTTT. It yields the protein CASSLGGQGGNTIYF.

V usage is TRBV19 and J usage is TRBJ1-2; no clear D. Trimming pared 3 bases from V and 5 bases from J, leaving 13 bases between. This CDR3 contains 14 residues. Germline CDR1 and CDR2: LNHDA and SQIVND (reference sequence). CDR3 DNA: TGTGCCAGTAGTATGCTCTCGACAATTTATGGCTACACCTTC. Translated, it gives CASSMLSTIYGYTF.

The rearrangement links TRBV7-9 to TRBJ1-2; 8 positions agree with TRBD1. Germline CDR1 reads SEHNR; CDR2 reads FQNEAQ (reference sequence). The CDR3 runs 14 residues. The ends lost 5 bases at V and 6 bases at J; junction bases unmatched: 8. CDR3 region: CASSLGQVVDGYTF. In DNA form, the CDR3 reads TGTGCCAGCAGCCTGGGACAGGTAGTCGATGGCTACACCTTC.

The rearrangement uses TRBV7-2 and TRBJ1-1, with 7 bases that match TRBD1. The J segment lost 7 bases and the V segment lost 0 bases, leaving 11 bases of the junction unmatched. Germline CDR1 is SGHTA and CDR2 is FQGNSA. The CDR3 has 16 amino acids. DNA for the CDR3: TGTGCCAGCAGCTTAGCTAAAACCTCTCAGGGGGTTGAAGCTTTCTTT. This encodes CASSLAKTSQGVEAFF.

V and J are TRBV7-9 and TRBJ1-1; possible D gene TRBD1, 5 bases. The CDR3 is made up of 13 amino acids. Deletions cut 7 bases from V and 5 bases from J, with 14 bases between. From germline, CDR1 is SEHNR and CDR2 FQNEAQ (reference sequence). CDR3 in DNA: TGTGCCAGCACCCCGGGGGGATGGACTGAAGCTTTCTTT. Its translation is CASTPGGWTEAFF.

The chain is built from TRBV9 and TRBJ2-1, with D possibly matching TRBD1 (6 bases). CDR1 is SGDLS and CDR2 is YYNGEE in the germline V gene. The CDR3 spans 14 residues. V was shortened by 2 bases and J by 5 bases, with 11 bases between the two germline ends. The CDR3 loop is CASSVSGQNNEQFF. The CDR3 nucleotides are TGTGCCAGCAGCGTCTCCGGACAGAACAATGAGCAGTTCTTC.

V and J are TRBV29-1 and TRBJ1-2; TRBD1 agrees at 7 bases. This CDR3 is 11 amino acids long. J lost 6 bases, V lost 4 bases, and 2 bases had no gene match. Germline V gene sequence: CDR1 SQVTM, CDR2 ANQGSEA. The CDR3 region has the DNA TGCAGCGTTGCTACAGGGGATGGCTACACCTTC. It yields the protein CSVATGDGYTF.

This sequence joins TRBV27 and TRBJ1-1; no clear D. Germline CDR1 is MNHEY and CDR2 is SMNVEV (reference sequence). V was cut by 1 base and J by 5 bases, with 8 bases left in between. This CDR3 is built from 13 residues. CDR3 nucleotides: TGTGCCAGCAGTTTATACGGGTATACTGAAGCTTTCTTT. The encoded protein is CASSLYGYTEAFF.